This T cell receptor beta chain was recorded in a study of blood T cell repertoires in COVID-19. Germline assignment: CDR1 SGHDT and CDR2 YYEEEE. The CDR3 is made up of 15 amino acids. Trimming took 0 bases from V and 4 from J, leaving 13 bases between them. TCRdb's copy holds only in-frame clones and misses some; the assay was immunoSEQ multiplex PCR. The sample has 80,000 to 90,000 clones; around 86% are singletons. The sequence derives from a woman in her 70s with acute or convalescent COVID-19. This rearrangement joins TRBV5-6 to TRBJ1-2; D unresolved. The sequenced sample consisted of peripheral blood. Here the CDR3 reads CASSLVRLIPYGYTF. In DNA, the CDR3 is TGTGCCAGCAGCTTGGTCCGACTTATACCCTATGGCTACACCTTC.